These 27 T cell receptor beta chains originate from one sample sequenced in a study of Ad26.COV2.S vaccination and SARS-CoV-2 variants (dated by TCRdb to the early 2020s). Preparation of the library involved the immunoSEQ multiplex PCR assay. Imported from immuneACCESS, the table was reduced by TCRdb to in-frame sequences with V and J called. These copies leave out some clones; in studies compared against another copy, an unresolved V gene accounts for under half, and the cause of the remainder is not known. The sample table records over 85,000 clones; about three quarters of these occur just once. The ten largest make up around a sixth of the sample. Taken with the paper, the label for time point translates to: individuals recovered from natural SARS-CoV-2 infection. The input for sequencing was peripheral blood, taken after recovery from COVID-19. All receptors derive from a human donor who had recovered from COVID-19.

This clone showed up just a few times. The gene calls are TRBV4-2 and TRBJ1-5; no firm D call. There are 14 residues in the CDR3. Germline V gene lookup returns CDR1 LGHNA and CDR2 YNFKEQ. V dropped 4 bases and J dropped 0 bases, with 7 bases sitting between them. The CDR3 bases are TGTGCCAGCAGCCGAGACGGTAGCAATCAGCCCCAGCATTTT. Amino acids: CASSRDGSNQPQHF.

The rearrangement joins TRBV11-2 to TRBJ2-5, with no clear D. The germline V gene encodes CDR1 SGHAT and CDR2 FQNNGV. Trimming shortened V by 5 bases and J by 5 bases, and 6 bases separated the two germline ends. The CDR3 has 11 amino acids. The CDR3: CASSRRETQYF. CDR3 bases: TGTGCCAGCAGCCGAAGGGAGACCCAGTACTTC.

This clone was observed a handful of times. This rearrangement joins TRBV19 to TRBJ1-5; D is unresolved. CDR3 length: 15 amino acids. With 7 bases removed from V and 5 bases from J, the gap between germline ends came to 18 bases. CDR1 is LNHDA and CDR2 is SQIVND in the germline V gene (reference sequence). The CDR3 here is CASNKGMVGDQPQHF. CDR3 nucleotide sequence: TGTGCCAGTAACAAGGGAATGGTAGGCGATCAGCCCCAGCATTTT. Supplemented by reference TRBV19 and TRBJ1-5, the full variable domain reads DGGITQSPKYLFRKEGQNVTLSCEQNLNHDAMYWYRQDPGQGLRLIYYSQIVNDFQKGDIAEGYSVSREKKESFPLTVTSAQKNPTAFYLCASNKGMVGDQPQHFGDGTRLSIL.

The V and J genes are TRBV6-5 and TRBJ2-7; D remains unclear. Germline V gives CDR1 MNHEY, CDR2 SVGAGI. This CDR3 is 12 amino acids long. Between the trimmed V and J ends, which lost 8 bases and 8 bases, there was a span of 16 bases. CDR3: CASGAKGLQQYF. The CDR3 coding sequence is TGTGCCAGCGGAGCAAAAGGTCTCCAGCAGTACTTC.

The rearrangement joins TRBV10-3 to TRBJ2-3, with TRBD2 matching 7 bases. CDR1 is ENHRY and CDR2 is SYGVKD in the germline V gene. This CDR3 has 14 residues. Trimming took 6 bases from V and 2 from J; bases not matched to a gene: 5. The CDR3 sequence: CAISPSGDTDTQYF. Here the CDR3 DNA reads TGTGCCATCAGCCCTAGCGGTGACACAGATACGCAGTATTTT.

V gene TRBV3-1 (or the pseudogene TRBV3-2) combines with J gene TRBJ2-1; 8 bases line up with TRBD2. Unmatched junction bases numbered 9, after V lost 0 bases and J lost 8 bases. The CDR3 extends over 16 amino acids. The germline V gene has CDR1 LGHDT and CDR2 YNNKEL (reference sequence). The CDR3 loop is CASSQDLRTSRDEQFF. CDR3 nucleotide sequence: TGTGCCAGCAGCCAAGACCTACGGACTAGCCGGGATGAGCAGTTCTTC.

The V gene is TRBV28, the J gene TRBJ2-1, with 7 bases that match TRBD1. The ends lost 6 bases at V and 0 bases at J; junction bases unmatched: 20. In germline, CDR1 is MDHEN, CDR2 SYDVKM. The CDR3 contains 20 residues. The CDR3 DNA reads as TGTGCCAGCAGGACGGACGTTGGGACAGCGAGGCAGTTCTCCTACAATGAGCAGTTCTTC. Its translation is CASRTDVGTARQFSYNEQFF.

The chain recombines TRBV7-7 with TRBJ1-1; TRBD1 is a possible D gene (6 bases). Trimming shortened V by 1 base and J by 0 bases, and 15 bases separated the two germline ends. This CDR3 contains 17 residues. In germline, CDR1 is SSHAT, CDR2 FNYEAQ (reference sequence). The CDR3 loop is CASSLDHREGLNTEAFF. The CDR3 DNA sequence: TGTGCCAGCAGCTTAGACCACAGGGAGGGTCTGAACACTGAAGCTTTCTTT. The entire variable domain, with the rest obtained from reference TRBV7-7 and TRBJ1-1, is as follows: GAGVSQSPRYKVTKRGQDVTLRCDPISSHATLYWYQQALGQGPEFLTYFNYEAQPDKSGLPSDRFSAERPEGSISTLTIQRTEQRDSAMYRCASSLDHREGLNTEAFFGQGTRLTVV.

This clone was counted only a few times. The chain joins TRBV2 to TRBJ1-2; 10 bases are shared with TRBD1. The CDR3 spans 14 residues. V was pared by 7 bases and J by 5 bases, with 7 bases of the junction left unmatched. Germline V CDR1 and CDR2: SNHLY, FYNNEI. The CDR3 spells CASMSGTGEYGYTF. For the CDR3, the DNA is TGTGCCAGCATGTCCGGGACAGGGGAATATGGCTACACCTTC. The full variable domain, with the rest looked up from reference TRBV2 and TRBJ1-2, is EPEVTQTPSHQVTQMGQEVILRCVPISNHLYFYWYRQILGQKVEFLVSFYNNEISEKSEIFDDQFSVERPDGSNFTLKIRSTKLEDSAMYFCASMSGTGEYGYTFGSGTRLTVV.

The chain uses TRBV7-9 and TRBJ1-1; 8 nucleotides line up with TRBD1. Germline V gene lookup returns CDR1 SEHNR and CDR2 FQNEAQ (reference sequence). V lost 5 bases, J lost 8 bases, and 16 bases stayed unmatched. This CDR3 is built from 16 residues. CDR3 amino acids: CASSPSKTGATPEAFF. The CDR3 bases are TGTGCCAGCAGCCCCTCAAAGACAGGGGCCACCCCAGAAGCTTTCTTT. The full variable domain, with the rest looked up from reference TRBV7-9 and TRBJ1-1, is DTGVSQNPRHKITKRGQNVTFRCDPISEHNRLYWYRQTLGQGPEFLTYFQNEAQLEKSRLLSDRFSAERPKGSFSTLEIQRTEQGDSAMYLCASSPSKTGATPEAFFGQGTRLTVV.

This clone has more than one count but fewer than ten. The rearrangement uses TRBV7-2 and TRBJ1-4; D remains ambiguous. Germline V lookup: CDR1 SGHTA, CDR2 FQGNSA. CDR3 length: 15 residues. The V gene lost 0 bases and the J gene lost 3 bases, with 8 bases spanning the gap. The CDR3 nucleotides are TGTGCCAGCAGCTTAGCGGGAGGTGCTAATGAAAAACTGTTTTTT. Protein sequence: CASSLAGGANEKLFF. The full variable domain, rest sourced from reference TRBV7-2 and TRBJ1-4, is GAGVSQSPSNKVTEKGKDVELRCDPISGHTALYWYRQSLGQGLEFLIYFQGNSAPDKSGLPSDRFSAERTGGSVSTLTIQRTQQEDSAVYLCASSLAGGANEKLFFGSGTQLSVL.

This clone has just a few counts. The rearrangement uses TRBV11-2 and TRBJ2-7; D is unclear. This CDR3 is 14 amino acids long. Germline loops: CDR1 SGHAT, CDR2 FQNNGV. V was pared by 5 bases and J by 4 bases, with 15 bases between. DNA for the CDR3: TGTGCCAGCAGCCCCCCAGGTTCAGGATACGAGCAGTACTTC. This sequence encodes CASSPPGSGYEQYF.

For the CDR3, the DNA is TGTGCCATCAGTGCGGGACAGGAGGGGGTCTACACCTTC. This codes for CAISAGQEGVYTF. V is TRBV10-3 and J is TRBJ1-2; 8 bases map to TRBD1. The length of the CDR3 is 13 residues. J was trimmed by 10 bases and V by 4 bases; bases with no gene match: 8. Per germline, CDR1 ENHRY and CDR2 SYGVKD.

The rearrangement links TRBV6-2 or TRBV6-3 to TRBJ2-1, with D possibly TRBD1 on 6 matching bases. The germline V gene has CDR1 MNHEY and CDR2 SVGEGT. V lost 5 bases and J 5 bases, leaving 16 bases between the germline ends. The CDR3 runs 15 residues. CDR3 protein: CASSHTGKSDNEQFF. The DNA for the CDR3 is TGTGCCAGCAGTCACACAGGGAAGTCGGACAATGAGCAGTTCTTC.

The chain has TRBV11-2 and TRBJ2-2; D not certain. The ends were cut back, 5 bases at V and 3 bases at J, with 19 bases in the middle. The CDR3 consists of 17 residues. The germline V gene has CDR1 SGHAT and CDR2 FQNNGV. CDR3 sequence: CASSELLRTADTGELFF. CDR3 DNA sequence: TGTGCCAGCAGCGAACTTCTAAGGACGGCTGACACCGGGGAGCTGTTTTTT.

The CDR3 loop reads CASSPHSSGTGANVLTF. In DNA form, the CDR3 reads TGTGCCAGCAGCCCTCATTCATCAGGGACTGGGGCCAACGTCCTGACTTTC. The chain carries TRBV7-2 and TRBJ2-6; D possibly corresponds to TRBD1 (5 bases). With 5 bases removed from V and 2 bases from J, the gap between germline ends came to 16 bases. The germline V gene has CDR1 SGHTA and CDR2 FQGNSA. The CDR3 has 17 residues. Full variable domain (missing parts from reference TRBV7-2 and TRBJ2-6): GAGVSQSPSNKVTEKGKDVELRCDPISGHTALYWYRQSLGQGLEFLIYFQGNSAPDKSGLPSDRFSAERTGGSVSTLTIQRTQQEDSAVYLCASSPHSSGTGANVLTFGAGSRLTVL.

This clone was picked up a small number of times. The genes are TRBV2 and TRBJ2-3; D is possibly TRBD1 (7 bases). Per the germline V gene, CDR1 is SNHLY and CDR2 is FYNNEI. Trimming took off 6 bases at V and 13 bases at J, with 14 bases between the two ends. The CDR3 loop spans 11 amino acids. The CDR3 nucleotides are TGTGCCAGCAGGTTGGCAGGGGGGAAGTATTTT. This sequence encodes CASRLAGGKYF.

This sequence joins TRBV19 and TRBJ2-7; D is unclear. Germline CDR1 LNHDA, CDR2 SQIVND (reference sequence). The CDR3 runs 13 residues. The germline V and J ends were trimmed by 5 bases and 4 bases, with 12 bases remaining between them. The CDR3 sequence: CASSPHPLYEQYF. The CDR3 bases are TGTGCCAGTAGTCCTCACCCTCTATACGAGCAGTACTTC.

This clone was observed a single time. This rearrangement joins TRBV28 to TRBJ1-5, with 8 bases aligning to TRBD1. This CDR3 region has 14 residues. The junction had 6 bases not matched to a gene; V was cut back by 6 bases and J by 5 bases. Germline V lookup: CDR1 MDHEN, CDR2 SYDVKM. The CDR3 nucleotides read TGTGCCAGCAGAATACAGGGGGTCTATCAGCCCCAGCATTTT. Translated, it gives CASRIQGVYQPQHF.

V and J are TRBV2 and TRBJ1-1; 7 positions match TRBD1. The CDR3 covers 14 residues. Germline V gives CDR1 SNHLY, CDR2 FYNNEI. The V gene end was trimmed by 4 bases and the J gene end by 4 bases; junction bases not matched to a gene: 6. This CDR3 is CASSGQGRATEAFF. In DNA form, the CDR3 reads TGTGCCAGCAGTGGACAGGGCAGAGCCACTGAAGCTTTCTTT.

This chain connects TRBV28 to TRBJ1-2; possibly TRBD1 for D (6 bases). Looked up from germline, CDR1 is MDHEN and CDR2 is SYDVKM. Trimming took off 2 bases at V and 6 bases at J, with 22 bases between the two ends. This CDR3 is built from 17 residues. CDR3 nucleotides: TGTGCCAGCAGTTTAAGGGCAGGGGCACAGGAGACGGATGGCTACACCTTC. Amino acids: CASSLRAGAQETDGYTF.

The rearrangement uses TRBV13 and TRBJ1-5; 9 nucleotides match TRBD1. With 4 bases clipped from V and 6 bases from J, the junction kept 4 bases outside the gene matches. The CDR3 is 14 residues long. Germline V gives CDR1 PRHDT, CDR2 FYEKMQ (reference sequence). The CDR3 protein is CASSSGQGAQPQHF. Here the CDR3 DNA reads TGTGCCAGCAGCTCGGGACAGGGAGCTCAGCCCCAGCATTTT. The full variable domain, its missing parts supplied by reference TRBV13 and TRBJ1-5, is AAGVIQSPRHLIKEKRETATLKCYPIPRHDTVYWYQQGPGQDPQFLISFYEKMQSDKGSIPDRFSAQQFSDYHSELNMSSLELGDSALYFCASSSGQGAQPQHFGDGTRLSIL.

CDR3 coding DNA: TGCGCCAGCAGCATCGGGCCCTCGAACTACGAGCAGTACTTC. Amino acids: CASSIGPSNYEQYF. The rearrangement links TRBV5-1 to TRBJ2-7; D call uncertain. CDR3 length: 14 residues. Germline values: CDR1 SGHRS, CDR2 YFSETQ. V lost 4 bases and J 3 bases, leaving 14 bases between the germline ends.

The chain uses TRBV10-2 and TRBJ1-1; D ambiguous. V was trimmed by 3 bases and J by 2 bases, leaving 13 bases between them. The germline V gene encodes CDR1 WSHSY and CDR2 SAAADI. This CDR3 is 15 amino acids long. CDR3 nucleotides: TGCGCCAGCAGTGACCGTGGTTCTTTAAACACTGAAGCTTTCTTT. Protein product: CASSDRGSLNTEAFF.

The chain recombines TRBV6-6 with TRBJ1-1, with a possible D match to TRBD1 (5 bases). This CDR3 is built from 15 residues. Per germline, CDR1 MNHNY and CDR2 SVGAGI (reference sequence). The V end lost 2 bases, the J end lost 0 bases, and 10 bases lay between the germline ends. The CDR3, as DNA: TGTGCCAGCAGTTACAGGGGAACCATGAACACTGAAGCTTTCTTT. Translation gives CASSYRGTMNTEAFF.

This chain connects TRBV30 to TRBJ1-2, with unresolved D. Germline V CDR1 and CDR2: GTSNPN, SVGIG (reference sequence). This CDR3 region has 14 residues. Trimming left V 0 bases short and J 7 bases short, with 15 bases between. CDR3 bases: TGTGCCTGGAGTGTACGTGTGGGAGGGATTGGCTACACCTTC. This translates into CAWSVRVGGIGYTF.

The V and J genes are TRBV2 and TRBJ2-4; D gene unclear. CDR1 and CDR2 (germline): SNHLY, FYNNEI. Trimming cost V 3 bases and J 0 bases, with 9 bases left between them. This CDR3 has 15 amino acids. CDR3 sequence: CASSDISLAKNIQYF. The CDR3 region has the DNA TGTGCCAGCAGTGATATCTCCCTAGCCAAAAACATTCAGTACTTC.